The T cell receptor (beta chain) described here comes from a study of patients and donors after allogeneic stem cell transplantation. Via MiXCR, TCRdb re-called the RT-PCR reads, giving one row per CDR3 protein. The repertoire holds about 410,000 distinct CDR3 sequences, with around 16% as singletons. Trimming left V 4 bases short and J 1 base short, with 16 bases between. The CDR3 is made up of 16 amino acids. Germline loops: CDR1 LGHNA, CDR2 YNFKEQ. Sequenced sample: blood, either unsorted or a sorted T cell fraction (not recorded which). This clonotype was obtained from a human donor who was either an allogeneic HSCT recipient or a stem cell or donor lymphocyte infusion donor (not recorded which). It is not recorded whose cells these are; they may come from a transplant donor. The chain joins TRBV4-2 to TRBJ1-1; D is possibly TRBD1 (5 bases). DNA for the CDR3: TGTGCCAGCAGCCGTAATATAGGACAATGGAACACTGAAGCTTTCTTT. The encoded protein is CASSRNIGQWNTEAFF.